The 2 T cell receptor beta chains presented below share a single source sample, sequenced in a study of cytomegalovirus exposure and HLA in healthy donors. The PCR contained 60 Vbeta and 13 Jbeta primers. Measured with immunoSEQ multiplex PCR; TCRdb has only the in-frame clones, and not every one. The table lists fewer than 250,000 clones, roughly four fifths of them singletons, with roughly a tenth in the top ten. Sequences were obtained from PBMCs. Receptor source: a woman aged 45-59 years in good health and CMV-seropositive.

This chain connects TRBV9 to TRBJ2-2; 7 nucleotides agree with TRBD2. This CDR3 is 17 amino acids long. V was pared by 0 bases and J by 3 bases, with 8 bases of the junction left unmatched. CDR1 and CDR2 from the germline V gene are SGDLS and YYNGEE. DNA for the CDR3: TGTGCCAGCAGCGTAGGCGGGGGAAATGTGGACACCGGGGAGCTGTTTTTT. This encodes CASSVGGGNVDTGELFF.

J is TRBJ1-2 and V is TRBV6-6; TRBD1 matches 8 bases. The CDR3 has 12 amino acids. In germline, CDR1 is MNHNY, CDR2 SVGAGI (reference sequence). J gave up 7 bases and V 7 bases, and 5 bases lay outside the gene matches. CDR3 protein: CASTQGAPGYTF. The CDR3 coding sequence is TGTGCCAGCACTCAGGGGGCGCCTGGCTACACCTTC.